This T cell receptor (beta chain) was captured in a study of control samples from healthy donors and cancer patients. Some clones are missing from TCRdb's copy, which holds only in-frame ones; the method was immunoSEQ multiplex PCR. The sample consists of approximately 150,000 clones, roughly nine tenths of them appearing once. Trimming removed 6 bases at V and 3 bases at J, with 13 bases between. This CDR3 spans 14 amino acids. Germline V CDR1 and CDR2: SEHNR, FQNEAQ (reference sequence). The receptor was isolated from a man aged 18 to 29 in good health. The chain carries TRBV7-9 and TRBJ2-3; D perhaps matches TRBD1 (6 bases). Sequenced sample: blood. The CDR3 is CASSSRDITDTQYF. For the CDR3, the DNA is TGTGCCAGCAGTTCTCGGGACATAACAGATACGCAGTATTTT.